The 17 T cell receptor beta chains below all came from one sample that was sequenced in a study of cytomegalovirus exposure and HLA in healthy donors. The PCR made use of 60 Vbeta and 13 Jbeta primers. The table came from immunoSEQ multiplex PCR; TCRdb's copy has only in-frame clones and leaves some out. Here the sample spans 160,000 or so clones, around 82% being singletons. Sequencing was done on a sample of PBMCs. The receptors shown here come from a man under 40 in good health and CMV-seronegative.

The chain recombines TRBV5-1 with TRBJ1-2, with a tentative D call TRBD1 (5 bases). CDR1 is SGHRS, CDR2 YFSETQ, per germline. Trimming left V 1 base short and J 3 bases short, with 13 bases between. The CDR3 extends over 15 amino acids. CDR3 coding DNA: TGCGCCAGCAGCTTGAGGACACCGGGGGACTATGGCTACACCTTC. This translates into CASSLRTPGDYGYTF.

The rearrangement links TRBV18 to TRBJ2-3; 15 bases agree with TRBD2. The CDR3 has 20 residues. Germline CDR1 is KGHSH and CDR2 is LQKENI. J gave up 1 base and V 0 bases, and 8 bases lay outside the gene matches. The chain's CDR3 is CASSPPKGLAGGSGTDTQYF. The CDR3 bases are TGTGCCAGCTCACCACCGAAAGGACTAGCGGGGGGGTCCGGCACAGATACGCAGTATTTT. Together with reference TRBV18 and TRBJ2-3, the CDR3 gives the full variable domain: NAGVMQNPRHLVRRRGQEARLRCSPMKGHSHVYWYRQLPEEGLKFMVYLQKENIIDESGMPKERFSAEFPKEGPSILRIQQVVRGDSAAYFCASSPPKGLAGGSGTDTQYFGPGTRLTVL.

The CDR3 DNA reads TGCGCCAGCAGTCCGCCGGACAGGGGGTCCTACGAGCAGTACTTC. Its protein is CASSPPDRGSYEQYF. This rearrangement joins TRBV23-1 to TRBJ2-7, with 10 bases identical to TRBD1. TRBV23-1 belongs to the ORF category, with a function that is uncertain. This CDR3 region has 15 residues. Losses at the gene ends were 4 bases for V and 1 base for J; bases not matched to a gene: 4.

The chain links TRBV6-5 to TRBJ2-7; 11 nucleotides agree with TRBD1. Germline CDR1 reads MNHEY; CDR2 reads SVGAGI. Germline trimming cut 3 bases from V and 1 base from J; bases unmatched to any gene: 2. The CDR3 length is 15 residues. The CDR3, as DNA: TGTGCCAGCAGTTATGGGGACAGGGGGTCCTACGAGCAGTACTTC. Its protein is CASSYGDRGSYEQYF.

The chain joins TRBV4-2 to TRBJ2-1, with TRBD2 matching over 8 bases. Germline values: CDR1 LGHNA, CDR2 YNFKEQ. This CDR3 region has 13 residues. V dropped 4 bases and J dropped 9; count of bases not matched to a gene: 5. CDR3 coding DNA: TGTGCCAGCAGCCTAGCGGGGTGGGGTGAGCAGTTCTTC. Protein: CASSLAGWGEQFF.

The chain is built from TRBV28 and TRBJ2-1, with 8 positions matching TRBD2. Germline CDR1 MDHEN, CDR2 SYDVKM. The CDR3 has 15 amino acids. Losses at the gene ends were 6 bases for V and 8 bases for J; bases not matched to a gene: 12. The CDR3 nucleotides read TGTGCCAGCAGCCCTCGGGTAGCGGGACTCGATGAGCAGTTCTTC. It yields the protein CASSPRVAGLDEQFF.

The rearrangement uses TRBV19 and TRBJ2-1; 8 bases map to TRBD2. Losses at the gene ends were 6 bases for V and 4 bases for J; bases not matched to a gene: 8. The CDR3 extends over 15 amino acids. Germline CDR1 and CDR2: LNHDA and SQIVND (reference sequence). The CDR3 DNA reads TGTGCCAGTAGGGGAGAGGGACTAGGGTACAATGAGCAGTTCTTC. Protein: CASRGEGLGYNEQFF.

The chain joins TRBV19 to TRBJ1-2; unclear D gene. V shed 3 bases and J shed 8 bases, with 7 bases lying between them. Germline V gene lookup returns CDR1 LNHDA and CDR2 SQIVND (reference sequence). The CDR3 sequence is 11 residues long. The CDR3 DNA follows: TGTGCCAGTAGTATGAGCGGGGGCTACACCTTC. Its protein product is CASSMSGGYTF.

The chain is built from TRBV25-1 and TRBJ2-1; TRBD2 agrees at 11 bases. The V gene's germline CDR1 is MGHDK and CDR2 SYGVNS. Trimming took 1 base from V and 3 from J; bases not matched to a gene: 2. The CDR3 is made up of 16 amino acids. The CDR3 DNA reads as TGTGCCAGCAGTGAATTAGGACTAGCGGGCTACAATGAGCAGTTCTTC. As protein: CASSELGLAGYNEQFF. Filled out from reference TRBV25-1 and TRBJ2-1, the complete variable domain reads EADIYQTPRYLVIGTGKKITLECSQTMGHDKMYWYQQDPGMELHLIHYSYGVNSTEKGDLSSESTVSRIRTEHFPLTLESARPSHTSQYLCASSELGLAGYNEQFFGPGTRLTVL.

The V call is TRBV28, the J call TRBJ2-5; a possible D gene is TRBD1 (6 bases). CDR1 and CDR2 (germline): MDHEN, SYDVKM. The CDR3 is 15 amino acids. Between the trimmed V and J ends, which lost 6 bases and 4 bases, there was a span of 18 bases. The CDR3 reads CASRLQGTRGETQYF. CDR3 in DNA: TGTGCCAGCAGACTCCAGGGGACCAGAGGAGAGACCCAGTACTTC.

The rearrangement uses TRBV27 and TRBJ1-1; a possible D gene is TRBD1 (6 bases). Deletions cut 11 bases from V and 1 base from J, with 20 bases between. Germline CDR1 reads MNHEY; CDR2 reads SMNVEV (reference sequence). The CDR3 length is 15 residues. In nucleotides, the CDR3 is TGTGCCGCGCGCGGGGGCAAGGGGACGAACACTGAAGCTTTCTTT. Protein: CAARGGKGTNTEAFF.

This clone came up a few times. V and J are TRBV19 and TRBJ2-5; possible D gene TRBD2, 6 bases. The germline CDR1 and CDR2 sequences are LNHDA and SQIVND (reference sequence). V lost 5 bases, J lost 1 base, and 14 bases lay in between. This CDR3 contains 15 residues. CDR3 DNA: TGTGCCAGTAGTCCAGAAAGGACTATCCAAGAGACCCAGTACTTC. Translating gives CASSPERTIQETQYF.

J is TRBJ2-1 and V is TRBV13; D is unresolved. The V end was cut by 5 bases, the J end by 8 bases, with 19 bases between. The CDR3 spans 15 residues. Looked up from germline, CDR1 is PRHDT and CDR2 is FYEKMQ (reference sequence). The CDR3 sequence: CASSMSHTKKYEQFF. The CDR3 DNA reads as TGTGCCAGCAGCATGTCCCATACAAAAAAATATGAGCAGTTCTTC. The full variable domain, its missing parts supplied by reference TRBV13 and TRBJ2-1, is AAGVIQSPRHLIKEKRETATLKCYPIPRHDTVYWYQQGPGQDPQFLISFYEKMQSDKGSIPDRFSAQQFSDYHSELNMSSLELGDSALYFCASSMSHTKKYEQFFGPGTRLTVL.

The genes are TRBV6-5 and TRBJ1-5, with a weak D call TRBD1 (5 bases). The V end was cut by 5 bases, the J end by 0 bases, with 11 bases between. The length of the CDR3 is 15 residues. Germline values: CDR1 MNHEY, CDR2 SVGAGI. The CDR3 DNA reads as TGTGCCAGCAGTCCCGGACATAATAGCAATCAGCCCCAGCATTTT. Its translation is CASSPGHNSNQPQHF.

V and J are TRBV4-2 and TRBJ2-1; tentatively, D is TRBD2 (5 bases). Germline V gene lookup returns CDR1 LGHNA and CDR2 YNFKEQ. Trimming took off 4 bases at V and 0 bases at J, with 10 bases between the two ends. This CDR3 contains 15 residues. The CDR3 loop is CASSRSDSSYNEQFF. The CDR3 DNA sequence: TGTGCCAGCAGCCGTAGCGATAGCTCCTACAATGAGCAGTTCTTC.

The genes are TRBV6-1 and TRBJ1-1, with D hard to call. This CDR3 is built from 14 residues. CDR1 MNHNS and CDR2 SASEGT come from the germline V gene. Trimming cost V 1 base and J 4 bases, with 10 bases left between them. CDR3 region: CASSEGNRATEAFF. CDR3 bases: TGTGCCAGCAGTGAAGGAAACAGAGCCACTGAAGCTTTCTTT.

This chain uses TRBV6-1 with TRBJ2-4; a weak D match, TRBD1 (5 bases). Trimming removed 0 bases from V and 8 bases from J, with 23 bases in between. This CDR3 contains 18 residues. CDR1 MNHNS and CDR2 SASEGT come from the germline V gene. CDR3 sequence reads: CASSEASIGRVGWYIQYF. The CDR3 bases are TGTGCCAGCAGTGAAGCTAGTATCGGCAGGGTCGGTTGGTACATTCAGTACTTC.